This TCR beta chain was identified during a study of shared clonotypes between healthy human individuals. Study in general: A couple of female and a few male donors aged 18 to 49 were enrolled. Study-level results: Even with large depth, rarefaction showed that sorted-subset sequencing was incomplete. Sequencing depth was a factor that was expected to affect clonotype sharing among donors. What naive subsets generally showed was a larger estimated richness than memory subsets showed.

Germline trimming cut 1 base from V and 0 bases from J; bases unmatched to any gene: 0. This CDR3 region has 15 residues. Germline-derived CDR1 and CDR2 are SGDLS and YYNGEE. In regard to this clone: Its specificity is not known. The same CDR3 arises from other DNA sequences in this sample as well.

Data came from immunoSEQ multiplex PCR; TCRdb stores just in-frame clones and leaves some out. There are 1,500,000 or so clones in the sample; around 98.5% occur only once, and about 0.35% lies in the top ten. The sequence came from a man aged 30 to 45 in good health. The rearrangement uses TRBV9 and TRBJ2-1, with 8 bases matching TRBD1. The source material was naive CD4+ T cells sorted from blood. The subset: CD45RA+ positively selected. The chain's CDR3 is CASSVTGGSYNEQFF. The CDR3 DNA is TGTGCCAGCAGCGTAACAGGGGGCTCCTACAATGAGCAGTTCTTC. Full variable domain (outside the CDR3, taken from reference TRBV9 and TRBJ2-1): DSGVTQTPKHLITATGQRVTLRCSPRSGDLSVYWYQQSLDQGLQFLIQYYNGEERAKGNILERFSAQQFPDLHSELNLSSLELGDSALYFCASSVTGGSYNEQFFGPGTRLTVL.